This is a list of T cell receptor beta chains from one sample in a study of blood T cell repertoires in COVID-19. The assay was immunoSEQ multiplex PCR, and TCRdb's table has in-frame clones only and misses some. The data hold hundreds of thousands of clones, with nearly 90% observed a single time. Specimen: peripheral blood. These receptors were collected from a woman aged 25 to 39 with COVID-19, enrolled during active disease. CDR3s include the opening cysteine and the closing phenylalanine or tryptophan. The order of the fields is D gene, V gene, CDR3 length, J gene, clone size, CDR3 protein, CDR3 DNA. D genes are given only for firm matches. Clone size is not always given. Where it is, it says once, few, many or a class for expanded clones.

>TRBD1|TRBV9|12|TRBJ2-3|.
CASGQGMDTQYF
TGTGCCAGCGGACAGGGGATGGATACGCAGTATTTT
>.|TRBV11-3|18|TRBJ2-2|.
CASSSRASRGTNTGELFF
TGTGCCAGCAGCTCTAGGGCGAGCCGGGGGACCAACACCGGGGAGCTGTTTTTT
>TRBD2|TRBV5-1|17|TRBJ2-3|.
CASSLELAGISTDTQYF
TGCGCCAGCAGCTTGGAACTAGCGGGGATAAGCACAGATACGCAGTATTTT
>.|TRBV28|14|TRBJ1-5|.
CASSLRAGDQPQHF
TGTGCCAGCAGTTTGCGTGCAGGGGATCAGCCCCAGCATTTT
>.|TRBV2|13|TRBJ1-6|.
CASSPDWVSPLHF
TGTGCCAGCAGTCCGGACTGGGTTTCACCCCTCCACTTT
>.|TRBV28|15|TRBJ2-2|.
CASRRTRGNTGELFF
TGTGCCAGCAGGAGGACCAGGGGGAACACCGGGGAGCTGTTTTTT
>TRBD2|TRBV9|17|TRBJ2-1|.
CASSVSLAANAYNEQFF
TGTGCCAGCAGCGTATCCCTAGCGGCGAATGCCTACAATGAGCAGTTCTTC
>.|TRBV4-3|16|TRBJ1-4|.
CASSQWGGSEEEKLFF
TGCGCCAGCAGCCAATGGGGGGGTTCTGAGGAAGAAAAACTGTTTTTT
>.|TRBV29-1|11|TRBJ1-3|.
CSATAGNTIYF
TGCAGCGCGACAGCTGGAAACACCATATATTTT
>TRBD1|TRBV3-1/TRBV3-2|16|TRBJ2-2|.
CASSQLGQGGTGELFF
TGTGCCAGCAGCCAGTTGGGACAGGGAGGCACCGGGGAGCTGTTTTTT
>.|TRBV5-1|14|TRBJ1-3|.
CASSLPGSGNTIYF
TGCGCCAGCAGCTTGCCGGGGTCTGGAAACACCATATATTTT
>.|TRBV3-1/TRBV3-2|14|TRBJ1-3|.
CASKEGGSGNTIYF
TGTGCCAGCAAGGAAGGGGGCTCTGGAAACACCATATATTTT
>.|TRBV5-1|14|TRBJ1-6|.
CASSLGQGSSPLHF
TGCGCCAGCAGCTTAGGGCAGGGGTCCTCACCCCTCCACTTT
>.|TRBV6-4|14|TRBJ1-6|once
CASSAGLYNSPLHF
TGTGCCAGCAGCGCGGGACTTTATAATTCACCCCTCCACTTT
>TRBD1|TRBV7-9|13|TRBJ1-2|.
CASSQGVVYGYTF
TGTGCCAGCAGCCAGGGGGTAGTCTATGGCTACACCTTC
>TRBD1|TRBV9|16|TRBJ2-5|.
CASSPREGAPQETQYF
TGTGCCAGCAGCCCCAGAGAGGGGGCTCCCCAAGAGACCCAGTACTTC
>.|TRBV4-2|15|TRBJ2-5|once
CASSQVRGVGETQYF
TGTGCCAGCAGCCAAGTTCGCGGGGTGGGAGAGACCCAGTACTTC
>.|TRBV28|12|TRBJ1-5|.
CASSLTSEPQHF
TGTGCCAGCAGTTTAACGTCAGAGCCCCAGCATTTT
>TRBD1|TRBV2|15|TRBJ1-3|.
CASAFGTGLGNTIYF
TGTGCCAGCGCTTTCGGGACAGGGCTGGGAAACACCATATATTTT
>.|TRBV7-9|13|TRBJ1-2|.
CASSLSGAPGYTF
TGTGCCAGCAGCTTAAGCGGGGCGCCTGGCTACACCTTC
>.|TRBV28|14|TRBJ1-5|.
CATTRPGDNQPQHF
TGTGCCACCACTCGGCCAGGGGACAATCAGCCCCAGCATTTT
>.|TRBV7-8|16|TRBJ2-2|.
CASSLRGSEYTGELFF
TGTGCCAGCAGCTTAAGGGGCAGTGAGTACACCGGGGAGCTGTTTTTT
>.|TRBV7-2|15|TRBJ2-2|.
CASSSEGLSTGELFF
TGTGCCAGCAGCTCAGAGGGACTTTCCACCGGGGAGCTGTTTTTT
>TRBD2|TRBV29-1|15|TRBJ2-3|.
CSVELLTGGEDTQYF
TGCAGCGTTGAATTACTGACGGGGGGGGAAGATACGCAGTATTTT
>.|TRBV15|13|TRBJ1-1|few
CATSRDQDSEAFF
TGTGCCACCAGCAGAGATCAGGACAGTGAAGCTTTCTTT
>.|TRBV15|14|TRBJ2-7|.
CATSRGGSGYEQYF
TGTGCCACCAGCAGAGGGGGTTCGGGGTACGAGCAGTACTTC
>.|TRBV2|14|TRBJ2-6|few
CASSAGVGANVLTF
TGTGCCAGCAGTGCCGGGGTCGGGGCCAACGTCCTGACTTTC
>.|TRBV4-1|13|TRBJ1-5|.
CASSPHGSQPQHF
TGCGCCAGCAGCCCTCACGGTAGCCAGCCCCAGCATTTT
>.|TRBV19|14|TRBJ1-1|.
CASSTSAGNTEAFF
TGTGCCAGTAGTACCTCCGCAGGGAACACTGAAGCTTTCTTT
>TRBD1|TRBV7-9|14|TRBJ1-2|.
CASSQGTGYVGYTF
TGTGCCAGCAGCCAGGGGACAGGGTACGTTGGCTACACCTTC
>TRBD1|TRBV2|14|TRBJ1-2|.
CASSVNRGREGYTF
TGTGCCAGCAGCGTAAACAGGGGGCGCGAAGGCTACACCTTC
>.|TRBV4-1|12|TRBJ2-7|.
CASSQDSHEQYF
TGCGCCAGCAGCCAAGATAGTCACGAGCAGTACTTC
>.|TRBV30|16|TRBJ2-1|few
CAWSVRRGGPYNEQFF
TGTGCCTGGAGTGTACGTAGGGGGGGCCCCTACAATGAGCAGTTCTTC
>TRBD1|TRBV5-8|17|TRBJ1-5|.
CASSLGEQGISNQPQHF
TGTGCCAGCAGCTTGGGGGAACAGGGGATAAGCAATCAGCCCCAGCATTTT
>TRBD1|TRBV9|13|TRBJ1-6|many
CASSTGQASPLHF
TGTGCCAGCAGCACGGGACAGGCTTCACCCCTCCACTTT
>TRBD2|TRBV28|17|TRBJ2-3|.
CASSLFTSGGSTDTQYF
TGTGCCAGCAGTTTATTTACTAGCGGGGGAAGCACAGATACGCAGTATTTT
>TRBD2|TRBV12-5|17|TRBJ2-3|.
CASGSALAGGGTDTQYF
TGTGCTAGTGGTTCCGCTCTAGCGGGGGGCGGGACAGATACGCAGTATTTT
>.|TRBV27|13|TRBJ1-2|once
CASSPGPAGGYTF
TGTGCCAGCTCCCCGGGACCCGCGGGGGGCTACACCTTC
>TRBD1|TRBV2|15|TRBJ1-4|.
CASRVQGGGNEKLFF
TGTGCCAGCAGAGTACAGGGGGGAGGTAATGAAAAACTGTTTTTT
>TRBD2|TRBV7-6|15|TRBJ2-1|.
CASSPGGGGYNEQFF
TGTGCCAGCAGCCCTGGTGGCGGGGGGTACAATGAGCAGTTCTTC
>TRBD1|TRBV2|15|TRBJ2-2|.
CASSPGTGNTGELFF
TGTGCCAGCAGTCCCGGGACAGGGAACACCGGGGAGCTGTTTTTT
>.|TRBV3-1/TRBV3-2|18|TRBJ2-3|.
CASSSTSSGISSADTQYF
TGTGCCAGCAGCTCTACTAGCTCCGGAATTTCGTCCGCAGATACGCAGTATTTT
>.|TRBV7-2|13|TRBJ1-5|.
CASSLTIDQPQHF
TGTGCCAGCAGCTTAACTATAGATCAGCCCCAGCATTTT
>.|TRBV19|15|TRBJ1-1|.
CASSMISGMNTEAFF
TGTGCCAGTAGTATGATTTCAGGGATGAACACTGAAGCTTTCTTT
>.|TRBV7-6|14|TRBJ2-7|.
CASSLGVGSYEQYF
TGTGCCAGCAGCCTCGGGGTGGGTTCCTACGAGCAGTACTTC
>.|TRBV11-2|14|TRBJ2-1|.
CASRTDGSYNEQFF
TGTGCCAGCAGAACAGACGGCTCCTACAATGAGCAGTTCTTC
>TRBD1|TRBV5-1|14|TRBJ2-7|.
CASSSTGGPYEQYF
TGCGCCAGCAGCTCTACAGGGGGACCCTACGAGCAGTACTTC
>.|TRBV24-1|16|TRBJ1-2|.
CATSDSSGQSSYGYTF
TGTGCCACCAGTGACTCATCCGGACAGTCCAGTTATGGCTACACCTTC
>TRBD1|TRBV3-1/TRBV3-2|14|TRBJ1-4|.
CASTRQGSNEKLFF
TGTGCCAGCACCAGACAGGGGTCTAATGAAAAACTGTTTTTT
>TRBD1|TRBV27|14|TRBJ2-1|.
CASSFQTGSLEQFF
TGTGCCAGCAGTTTTCAGACAGGGAGTTTAGAGCAGTTCTTC
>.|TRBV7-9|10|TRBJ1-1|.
CASSSNRAFF
TGTGCCAGCAGCTCCAACCGGGCTTTCTTT
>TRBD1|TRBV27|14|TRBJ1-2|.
CASSLVGTGEGYTF
TGTGCCAGCAGTTTAGTGGGGACAGGGGAGGGCTACACCTTC
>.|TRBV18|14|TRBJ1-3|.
CASSPQSGGNTIYF
TGTGCCAGCTCCCCCCAAAGCGGGGGAAACACCATATATTTT
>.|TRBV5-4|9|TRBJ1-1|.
CASSPPPTF
TGTGCCAGCAGCCCGCCCCCCACATTT
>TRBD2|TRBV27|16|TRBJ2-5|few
CASSFWRGGIQETQYF
TGTGCCAGCAGTTTTTGGCGGGGGGGGATCCAAGAGACCCAGTACTTC
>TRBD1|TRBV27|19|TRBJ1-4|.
CASSLSHLGQGVVREKLFF
TGTGCCAGCAGTTTATCGCACCTGGGACAGGGGGTAGTTCGTGAAAAACTGTTTTTT
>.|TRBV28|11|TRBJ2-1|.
CASSVNYEQFF
TGTGCCAGCAGTGTAAACTATGAGCAGTTCTTC